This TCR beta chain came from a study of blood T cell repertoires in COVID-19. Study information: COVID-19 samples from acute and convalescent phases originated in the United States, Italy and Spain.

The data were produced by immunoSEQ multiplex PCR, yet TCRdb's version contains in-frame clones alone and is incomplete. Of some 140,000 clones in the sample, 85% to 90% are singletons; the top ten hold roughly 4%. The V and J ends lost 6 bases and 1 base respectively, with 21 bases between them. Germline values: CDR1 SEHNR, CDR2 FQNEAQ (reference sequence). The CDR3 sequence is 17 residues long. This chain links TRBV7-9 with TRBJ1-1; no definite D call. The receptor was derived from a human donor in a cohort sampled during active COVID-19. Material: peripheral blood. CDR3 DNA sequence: TGTGCCAGCAGTTCTCCTTTCCAGGACCGGGGGAACACTGAAGCTTTCTTT. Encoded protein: CASSSPFQDRGNTEAFF. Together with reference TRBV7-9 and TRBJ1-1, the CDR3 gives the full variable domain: DTGVSQNPRHKITKRGQNVTFRCDPISEHNRLYWYRQTLGQGPEFLTYFQNEAQLEKSRLLSDRFSAERPKGSFSTLEIQRTEQGDSAMYLCASSSPFQDRGNTEAFFGQGTRLTVV.